What follows are 19 T cell receptor beta chains derived from one specimen sequenced in a study of PD-1 blockade in classical Hodgkin lymphoma. Assay used: immunoSEQ multiplex PCR; TCRdb lists only in-frame clones, some missing. The sample shows tens of thousands of clones, around 90% of them seen only once. Time point of the sample: newly diagnosed, previously untreated cHL patient sample. Sequenced: peripheral blood mononuclear cells (PBMCs). The receptors were gathered from a human donor with classical Hodgkin lymphoma.

The rearrangement links TRBV5-1 to TRBJ2-1, with D maybe TRBD1 (5 bases). Germline CDR1 is SGHRS and CDR2 is YFSETQ. The CDR3 is made up of 14 amino acids. With 0 bases removed from V and 7 bases from J, the gap between germline ends came to 11 bases. For the CDR3, the DNA is TGCGCCAGCAGCTTGGGTTCAGGGATGAATGAGCAGTTCTTC. Its protein product is CASSLGSGMNEQFF.

The chain is built from TRBV6-5 and TRBJ1-1; possible D gene TRBD1, 5 bases. The CDR3 contains 15 residues. V gave up 7 bases and J gave up 2 bases, with 17 bases separating them. CDR1 is MNHEY and CDR2 is SVGAGI in the germline V gene. CDR3 sequence (DNA): TGTGCCAGCAAGGGCCCAGGGTACGTCAACACTGAAGCTTTCTTT. It codes for CASKGPGYVNTEAFF.

This chain connects TRBV5-4 to TRBJ2-2, with 12 nucleotides matching TRBD1. The CDR3 is made up of 16 amino acids. The germline V gene has CDR1 SGHNT and CDR2 YYREEE (reference sequence). After removal of 0 bases from V and 5 bases from J, the junction contained 2 bases not matched to a gene. The CDR3 nucleotides are TGTGCCAGCAGCTTGGCGGGACAGGGGGCTACCGGGGAGCTGTTTTTT. Translated: CASSLAGQGATGELFF.

For the CDR3, the DNA is TGTGCTAGTGGTCCCCCAGCGGGAGCCTACAATGAGCAGTTCTTC. It yields the protein CASGPPAGAYNEQFF. The chain couples TRBV12-5 to TRBJ2-1, with 8 bases aligning to TRBD2. The J segment lost 2 bases and the V segment lost 5 bases, leaving 5 bases of the junction unmatched. CDR3 length: 15 amino acids. Germline V gives CDR1 LGHNT, CDR2 FRNRAP.

The rearrangement joins TRBV29-1 to TRBJ2-7; no clear D gene. The CDR3 length is 13 residues. V was pared by 4 bases and J by 2 bases, with 12 bases between. CDR1 is SQVTM, CDR2 ANQGSEA, per germline. The CDR3 sequence: CSVVSDNPYEQYV. The DNA of the CDR3 is TGCAGCGTTGTCTCCGACAATCCCTACGAGCAGTACGTC.

The rearrangement uses TRBV5-1 and TRBJ2-5; 7 bases align to TRBD2. This CDR3 spans 15 amino acids. J gave up 5 bases and V 4 bases, and 11 bases lay outside the gene matches. The germline CDR1 and CDR2 sequences are SGHRS and YFSETQ. CDR3 nucleotides: TGCGCCAGCAGCCCGGGACTATCGGGAAATGAGACCCAGTACTTC. Its protein is CASSPGLSGNETQYF.

V gene TRBV21-1 combines with J gene TRBJ1-2; the D call in the table, TRBD1, was not verified against the DNA. TRBV21-1 is recorded as a pseudogene. CDR3 length: 14 amino acids. The CDR3 region has the DNA TGTGCCAGCGGGGCAGTCCAGATATACTATGGCTACACCTTC. Residues: CASGAVQIYYGYTF.

V usage is TRBV5-5 and J usage is TRBJ1-5; 8 bases match TRBD1. Per the germline V gene, CDR1 is SGHKS and CDR2 is YYEKEE (reference sequence). The CDR3 is 15 residues long. V lost 2 bases to trimming and J lost 6 bases; unmatched junction nucleotides: 7. Here the CDR3 reads CASSFVVDRVQPQHF. CDR3 sequence (DNA): TGTGCCAGCAGCTTCGTAGTGGACAGGGTTCAGCCCCAGCATTTT.

This clone was counted between two and nine times. V is TRBV28 and J is TRBJ2-3; D is ambiguous. Germline CDR1 reads MDHEN; CDR2 reads SYDVKM. The germline V and J ends were trimmed by 2 bases and 1 base, with 10 bases remaining between them. This CDR3 spans 15 amino acids. The CDR3 DNA reads as TGTGCCAGCAGTTTACCCCCCGGCGGCACAGATACGCAGTATTTT. Its translation is CASSLPPGGTDTQYF.

The genes are TRBV11-2 and TRBJ2-7; D unresolved. The CDR3 sequence is 13 residues long. CDR1 SGHAT and CDR2 FQNNGV come from the germline V gene. Trimming pared 2 bases from V and 2 bases from J, leaving 7 bases between. The CDR3 loop reads CASSLTRAYEQYF. In DNA, the CDR3 is TGTGCCAGCAGCTTAACAAGAGCCTACGAGCAGTACTTC.

The chain links TRBV6-1 to TRBJ2-1, with D possibly being TRBD1 or TRBD2 (5 bases each). There are 15 residues in the CDR3. Trimming stripped 2 bases from V and 2 bases from J, with 10 bases between. Germline lookup yields CDR1 MNHNS and CDR2 SASEGT. DNA for the CDR3: TGTGCCAGCAGTGAACGGCAGGGAGCCTACAATGAGCAGTTCTTC. Translated: CASSERQGAYNEQFF.

The V call is TRBV30, the J call TRBJ2-3; D perhaps matches TRBD2 (5 bases). V dropped 3 bases and J dropped 0 bases, with 13 bases sitting between them. There are 15 residues in the CDR3. Germline V gene data show CDR1 as GTSNPN and CDR2 as SVGIG (reference sequence). The CDR3 sequence is CAWRRTEASTDTQYF. The CDR3 nucleotides are TGTGCCTGGAGGCGGACTGAAGCTAGCACAGATACGCAGTATTTT.

The V gene is TRBV7-9, the J gene TRBJ2-1; TRBD2 aligns across 7 bases. Trimming took 0 bases from V and 5 from J; bases not matched to a gene: 4. In germline, CDR1 is SEHNR, CDR2 FQNEAQ (reference sequence). The CDR3 loop spans 15 amino acids. The CDR3 DNA follows: TGTGCCAGCAGCTTAGCGGGAGGGCCGCACAATGAGCAGTTCTTC. This codes for CASSLAGGPHNEQFF.

The gene calls are TRBV9 and TRBJ2-7; 8 nucleotides match TRBD2. The V and J ends lost 4 bases and 5 bases, in that order; junction bases with no gene match: 2. Germline V gives CDR1 SGDLS, CDR2 YYNGEE. The CDR3 sequence is 12 residues long. The CDR3 coding sequence is TGTGCCAGCAGCCCGCGGGAGGACGAGCAGTACTTC. Its translation is CASSPREDEQYF.

This clone was observed a single time. This chain links TRBV7-3 with TRBJ2-3, with 8 nucleotides matching TRBD1. CDR3 length equals 15 residues. V dropped 5 bases and J dropped 4; count of bases not matched to a gene: 8. Germline V CDR1 and CDR2: SGHTA, FQGTGA. The CDR3 nucleotides are TGTGCCAGCAGCCGCACAGGGGGTAACGCAGATACGCAGTATTTT. It is translated as CASSRTGGNADTQYF.

This clone was detected once. This rearrangement joins TRBV27 to TRBJ2-3; 8 nucleotides match TRBD1. The CDR3 has 14 amino acids. Germline trimming cut 6 bases from V and 0 bases from J; bases unmatched to any gene: 2. Looked up from germline, CDR1 is MNHEY and CDR2 is SMNVEV (reference sequence). Here the CDR3 reads CASSQGASTDTQYF. As DNA, the CDR3 is TGTGCCAGCAGCCAGGGGGCTAGCACAGATACGCAGTATTTT.

The chain combines TRBV7-2 with TRBJ2-1, with TRBD2 matching 8 bases. The CDR3 extends over 15 amino acids. Trimming at V came to 2 bases and at J to 10 bases, leaving 10 bases not matched to a gene. CDR1 and CDR2 (germline): SGHTA, FQGNSA. CDR3 residues: CASSLLTGGPVEQFF. The CDR3 DNA follows: TGTGCCAGCAGCTTATTAACGGGAGGGCCAGTCGAGCAGTTCTTC.

The chain carries TRBV29-1 and TRBJ1-1, with D unresolved. Germline V gives CDR1 SQVTM, CDR2 ANQGSEA. Trimming took off 6 bases at V and 2 bases at J, with 13 bases between the two ends. The CDR3 consists of 13 residues. The DNA for the CDR3 is TGCAGCGTCGCGTGGGCTCTAAACACTGAAGCTTTCTTT. This gives the protein CSVAWALNTEAFF.

The V and J genes are TRBV18 and TRBJ2-7; tentative D call: TRBD2 (6 bases). Germline V gives CDR1 KGHSH, CDR2 LQKENI. V dropped 2 bases and J dropped 2 bases, with 13 bases sitting between them. This CDR3 contains 15 residues. The CDR3 sequence is CASSPAGRGPYEQYV. The DNA for the CDR3 is TGTGCCAGCTCACCAGCTGGGCGGGGACCCTACGAGCAGTACGTC.